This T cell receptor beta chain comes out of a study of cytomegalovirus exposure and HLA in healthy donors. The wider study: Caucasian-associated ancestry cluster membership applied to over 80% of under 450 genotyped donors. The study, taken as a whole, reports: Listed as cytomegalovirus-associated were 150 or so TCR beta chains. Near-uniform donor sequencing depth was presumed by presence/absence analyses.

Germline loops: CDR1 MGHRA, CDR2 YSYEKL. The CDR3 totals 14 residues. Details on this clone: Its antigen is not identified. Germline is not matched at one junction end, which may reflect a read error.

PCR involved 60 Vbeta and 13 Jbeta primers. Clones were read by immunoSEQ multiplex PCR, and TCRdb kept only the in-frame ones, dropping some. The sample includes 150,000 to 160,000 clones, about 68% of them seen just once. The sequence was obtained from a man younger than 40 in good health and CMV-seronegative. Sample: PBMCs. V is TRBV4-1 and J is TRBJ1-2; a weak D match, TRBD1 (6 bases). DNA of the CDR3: TGCGCCAGCAGCCAAGCTGGGGGCCGCTATGGCTACCCCTTC. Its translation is CASSQAGGRYGYPF.